This T cell receptor (beta chain) emerged from a study of blood T cell repertoires in COVID-19. The repertoire was sequenced with immunoSEQ multiplex PCR; TCRdb's copy has only in-frame clones and lacks some. The repertoire includes some 670,000 clones, about 87% of them detected once, and roughly 0.25% sits in the top ten. The CDR3 covers 15 residues. The receptor comes from a woman aged 18 to 35 with acute or convalescent COVID-19. The chain couples TRBV21-1 to TRBJ1-5; the D call in the table, TRBD1, was not verified against the DNA. TRBV21-1 is shown as a pseudogene. The specimen was peripheral blood. Written as DNA, the CDR3 is TGTGCCAGCAGCAGCGGGACAGCCTCAGATCAGCCCCAGCATTTT. Protein product: CASSSGTASDQPQHF.